This T cell receptor beta chain emerged from a study of blood T cell repertoires in COVID-19. Study context: From the United States, Italy and Spain came samples of acute and convalescent COVID-19. T cells, B-cell-depleted T cells, or PBMCs supplied cDNA or gDNA.

Per the study methods: Estimation of nucleated cell counts was performed using reference gene primer amplification. Sequencing used immunoSEQ multiplex PCR; TCRdb keeps in-frame clones, though not all of them. V and J calls and clone size are copied from that table; D and trimming were computed from the DNA. The data contain around 230,000 clones, about 80% of them singletons. The germline V gene has CDR1 MGHDK and CDR2 SYGVNS. V was trimmed by 5 bases and J by 0 bases, leaving 10 bases between them. The CDR3 spans 14 residues. Sequencing was carried out using peripheral blood. V gene TRBV25-1 combines with J gene TRBJ1-2, with a tentative D call TRBD1 (5 bases). This TCR derives from a woman older than 75 with acute or convalescent COVID-19. Written as DNA, the CDR3 is TGTGCCAGCAGTTTCCTAGGGGCTAACTATGGCTACACCTTC. Translated: CASSFLGANYGYTF.